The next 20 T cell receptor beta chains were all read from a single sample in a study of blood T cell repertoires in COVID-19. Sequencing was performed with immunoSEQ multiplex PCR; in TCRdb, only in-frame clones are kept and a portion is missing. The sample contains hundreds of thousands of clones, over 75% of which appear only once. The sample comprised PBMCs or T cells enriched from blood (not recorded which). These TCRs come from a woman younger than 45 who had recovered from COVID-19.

In DNA form, the CDR3 reads TGTGCCAGCAGCCCTCATGCATCGACCGGGTCCTACGAGCAGTACTTC. Its protein product is CASSPHASTGSYEQYF. This chain connects TRBV28 to TRBJ2-7; no definite D call. Germline values: CDR1 MDHEN, CDR2 SYDVKM. V was clipped by 6 bases and J by 1 base, with 19 bases between them. The CDR3 has 16 amino acids.

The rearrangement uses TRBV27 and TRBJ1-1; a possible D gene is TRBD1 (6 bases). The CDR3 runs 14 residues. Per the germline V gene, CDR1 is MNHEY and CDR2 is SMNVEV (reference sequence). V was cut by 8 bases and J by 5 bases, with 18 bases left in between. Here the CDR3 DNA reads TGTGCCAGCGCCAGCGGGGGCAGGATAACTGAAGCTTTCTTT. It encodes CASASGGRITEAFF.

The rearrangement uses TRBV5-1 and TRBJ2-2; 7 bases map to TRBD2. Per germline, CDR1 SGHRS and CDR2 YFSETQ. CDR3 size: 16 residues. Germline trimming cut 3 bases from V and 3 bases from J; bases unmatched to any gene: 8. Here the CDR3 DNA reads TGCGCCAGCAGCTCGCTAAGCGGGGCGCACACCGGGGAGCTGTTTTTT. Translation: CASSSLSGAHTGELFF.

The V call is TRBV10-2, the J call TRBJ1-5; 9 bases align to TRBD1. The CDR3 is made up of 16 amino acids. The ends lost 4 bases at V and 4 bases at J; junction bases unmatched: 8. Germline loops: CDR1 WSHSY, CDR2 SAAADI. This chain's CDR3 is CASSVTRQGENQPQHF. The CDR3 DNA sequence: TGCGCCAGCAGTGTCACAAGACAGGGGGAGAATCAGCCCCAGCATTTT.

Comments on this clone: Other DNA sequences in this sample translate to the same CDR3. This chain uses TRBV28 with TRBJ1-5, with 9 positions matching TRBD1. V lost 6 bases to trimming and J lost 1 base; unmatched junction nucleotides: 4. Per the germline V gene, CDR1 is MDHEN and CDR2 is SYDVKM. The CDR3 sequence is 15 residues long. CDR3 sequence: CASSLTGGSNQPQHF. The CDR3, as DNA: TGTGCCAGCAGCCTAACAGGGGGCAGCAATCAGCCCCAGCATTTT.

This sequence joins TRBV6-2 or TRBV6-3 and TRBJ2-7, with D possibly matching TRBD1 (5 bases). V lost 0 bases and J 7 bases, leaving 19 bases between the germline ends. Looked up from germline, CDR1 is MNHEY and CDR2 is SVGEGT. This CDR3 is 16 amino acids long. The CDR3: CASSYSSESGLREQYF. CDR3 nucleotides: TGTGCCAGCAGTTACTCGTCCGAGTCAGGGTTGAGAGAGCAGTACTTC.

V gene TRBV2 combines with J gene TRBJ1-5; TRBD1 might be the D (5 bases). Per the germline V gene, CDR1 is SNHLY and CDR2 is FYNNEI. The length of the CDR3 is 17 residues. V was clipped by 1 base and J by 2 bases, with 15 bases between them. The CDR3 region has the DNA TGTGCCAGCAGTGAAGATCGCGCAGGGTCGGGCAATCAGCCCCAGCATTTT. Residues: CASSEDRAGSGNQPQHF.

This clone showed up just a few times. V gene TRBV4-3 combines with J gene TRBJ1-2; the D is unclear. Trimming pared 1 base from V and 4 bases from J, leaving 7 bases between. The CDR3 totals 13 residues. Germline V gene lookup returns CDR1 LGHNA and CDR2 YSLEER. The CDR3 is CASSQAGSYGYTF. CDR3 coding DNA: TGCGCCAGCAGCCAAGCGGGTTCCTATGGCTACACCTTC.

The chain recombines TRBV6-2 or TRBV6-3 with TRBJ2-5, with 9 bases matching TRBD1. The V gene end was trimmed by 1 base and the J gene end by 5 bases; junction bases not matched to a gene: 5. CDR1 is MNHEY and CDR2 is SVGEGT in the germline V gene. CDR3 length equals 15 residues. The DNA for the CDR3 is TGTGCCAGCAGTTACTGGACAGGGGCAGATGAGACCCAGTACTTC. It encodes CASSYWTGADETQYF.

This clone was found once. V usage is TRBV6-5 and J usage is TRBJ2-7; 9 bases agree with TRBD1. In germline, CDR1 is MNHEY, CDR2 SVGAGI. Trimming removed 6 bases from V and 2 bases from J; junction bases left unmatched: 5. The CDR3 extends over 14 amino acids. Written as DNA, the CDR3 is TGTGCCAGCAGGTGGGGACAGGGAACCTACGAGCAGTACTTC. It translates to CASRWGQGTYEQYF.

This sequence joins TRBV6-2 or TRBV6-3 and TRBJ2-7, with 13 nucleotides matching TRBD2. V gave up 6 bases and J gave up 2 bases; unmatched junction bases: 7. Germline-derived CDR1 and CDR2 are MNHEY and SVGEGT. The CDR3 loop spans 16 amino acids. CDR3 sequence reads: CASSLGLAGDTYEQYF. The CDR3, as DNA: TGTGCCAGCAGCCTTGGACTAGCGGGGGACACCTACGAGCAGTACTTC.

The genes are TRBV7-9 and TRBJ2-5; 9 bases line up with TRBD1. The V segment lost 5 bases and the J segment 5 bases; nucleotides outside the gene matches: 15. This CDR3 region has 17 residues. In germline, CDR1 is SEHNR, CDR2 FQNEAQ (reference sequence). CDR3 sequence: CASSPWGRDRDRETQYF. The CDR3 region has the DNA TGTGCCAGCAGCCCATGGGGCCGGGACAGGGACCGGGAGACCCAGTACTTC.

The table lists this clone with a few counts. Here the CDR3 reads CASSAGTGVHEQYF. In DNA, the CDR3 is TGTGCCAGCAGTGCCGGGACAGGGGTCCACGAGCAGTACTTC. The V gene is TRBV2, the J gene TRBJ2-7; 10 bases map to TRBD1. J gave up 5 bases and V 4 bases, and 5 bases lay outside the gene matches. Germline values: CDR1 SNHLY, CDR2 FYNNEI. This CDR3 is 14 amino acids long.

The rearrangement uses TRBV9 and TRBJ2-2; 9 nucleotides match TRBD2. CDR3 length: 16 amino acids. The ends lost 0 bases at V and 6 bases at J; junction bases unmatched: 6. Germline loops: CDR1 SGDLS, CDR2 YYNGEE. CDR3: CASSVGLAGYAGELFF. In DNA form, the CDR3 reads TGTGCCAGCAGCGTAGGGCTAGCGGGGTATGCCGGGGAGCTGTTTTTT.

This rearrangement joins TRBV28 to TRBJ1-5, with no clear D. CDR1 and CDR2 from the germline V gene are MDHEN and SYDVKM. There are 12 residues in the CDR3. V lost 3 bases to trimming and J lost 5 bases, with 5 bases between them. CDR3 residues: CASSLRHQPQHF. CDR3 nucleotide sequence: TGTGCCAGCAGTTTGCGCCATCAGCCCCAGCATTTT.

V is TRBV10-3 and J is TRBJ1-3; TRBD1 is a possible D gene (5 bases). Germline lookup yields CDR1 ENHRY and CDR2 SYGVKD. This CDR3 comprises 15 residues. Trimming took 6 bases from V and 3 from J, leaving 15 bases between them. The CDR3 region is CAIRDTGVSGNTIYF. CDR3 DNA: TGTGCCATCAGAGATACGGGGGTTAGTGGAAACACCATATATTTT.

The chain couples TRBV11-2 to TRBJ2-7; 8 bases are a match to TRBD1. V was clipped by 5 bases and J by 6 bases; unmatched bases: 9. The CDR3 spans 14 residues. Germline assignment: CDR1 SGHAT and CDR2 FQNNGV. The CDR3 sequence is CASSPRTGTPEQYF. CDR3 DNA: TGTGCCAGCAGCCCCCGGACAGGGACCCCCGAGCAGTACTTC.

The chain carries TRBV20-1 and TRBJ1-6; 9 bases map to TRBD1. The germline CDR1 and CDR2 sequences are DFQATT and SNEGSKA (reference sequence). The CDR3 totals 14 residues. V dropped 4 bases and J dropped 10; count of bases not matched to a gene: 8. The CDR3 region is CSANDRGVRSPLHF. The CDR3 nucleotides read TGCAGTGCTAATGACAGGGGGGTCCGGTCACCCCTCCACTTT.

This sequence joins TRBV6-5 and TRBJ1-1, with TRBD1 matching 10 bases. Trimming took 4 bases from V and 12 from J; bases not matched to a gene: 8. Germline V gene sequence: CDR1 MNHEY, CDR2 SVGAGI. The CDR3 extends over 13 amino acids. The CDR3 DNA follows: TGTGCCAGCAGTTTCTCCGGGGACAGGGGTTCTTTCTTT. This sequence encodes CASSFSGDRGSFF.

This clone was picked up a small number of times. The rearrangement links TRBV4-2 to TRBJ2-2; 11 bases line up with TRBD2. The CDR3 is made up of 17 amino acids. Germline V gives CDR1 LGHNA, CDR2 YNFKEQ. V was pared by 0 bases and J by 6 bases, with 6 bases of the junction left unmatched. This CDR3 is CASSQDELAGAPGELFF. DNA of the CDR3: TGTGCCAGCAGCCAAGACGAACTAGCGGGGGCGCCCGGGGAGCTGTTTTTT.